This paragraph covers one T cell receptor (beta chain) sequence. This record belongs to a study of T cells after somatic rescue of genetic block. After removal of 4 bases from V and 4 bases from J, the junction contained 7 bases not matched to a gene. Germline loops: CDR1 LNHDA, CDR2 SQIVND (reference sequence). The CDR3 runs 15 residues. Method: immunoSEQ multiplex PCR; TCRdb's copy keeps in-frame clones and lacks some. The table includes roughly 120,000 clones, 75% to 95% detected once. The TCR sequence derives from a young woman. Material for sequencing was peripheral blood mononuclear cells (PBMCs). The chain couples TRBV19 to TRBJ1-2, with 9 bases matching TRBD1. This CDR3 is CASSTDRGRLYGYTF. The DNA of the CDR3 is TGTGCCAGTAGTACGGACAGGGGTCGGCTCTATGGCTACACCTTC.